The 7 T cell receptor beta chains given below trace back to one sample, sequenced in a study of a mutant IDH1 vaccine in newly diagnosed glioma. These receptors have no known antigen. The data were produced by immunoSEQ multiplex PCR, yet TCRdb's version contains in-frame clones alone and is incomplete. In the table there are tens of thousands of clones, roughly 86% of which are singletons. As to time point: week 35, safety follow-up. Each vaccine dose was 300 ug of mutant IDH1 20-mer peptide, with topical imiquimod. The starting material was PBMCs, obtained from a glioma patient whose treatment included an IDH1 peptide vaccine. The receptors were gathered from a young man with glioma.

Only a few counts were recorded for this clone. This chain joins TRBV4-1 and TRBJ1-1; 7 bases fit TRBD1. Germline V gene lookup returns CDR1 MGHRA and CDR2 YSYEKL. V lost 4 bases, J lost 6 bases, and 8 bases stayed unmatched. The CDR3 length is 14 residues. The CDR3 region has the DNA TGCGCCAGCAGCCCACAGGGGTTCTTCCCTGAAGCTTTCTTT. It translates to CASSPQGFFPEAFF.

The chain combines TRBV29-1 with TRBJ1-1; maybe TRBD1 (6 bases). Germline assignment: CDR1 SQVTM and CDR2 ANQGSEA. V was trimmed by 6 bases and J by 6 bases, leaving 14 bases between them. This CDR3 spans 12 amino acids. The CDR3 loop is CSVPGGRAEAFF. The DNA for the CDR3 is TGCAGCGTACCTGGGGGCAGGGCTGAAGCTTTCTTT.

The J gene is TRBJ2-5, the V gene TRBV7-6, with D perhaps matching TRBD2 (5 bases). CDR1 SGHVS and CDR2 FNYEAQ come from the germline V gene. V was clipped by 3 bases and J by 5 bases, with 10 bases between them. The CDR3 consists of 13 residues. The CDR3 region is CASSFPRGETQYF. The CDR3, as DNA: TGTGCCAGCAGCTTTCCCCGAGGGGAGACCCAGTACTTC.

The gene calls are TRBV4-1 and TRBJ1-5; weak D call: TRBD1 (5 bases). This CDR3 region has 16 residues. V lost 3 bases to trimming and J lost 0 bases, with 12 bases between them. Looked up from germline, CDR1 is MGHRA and CDR2 is YSYEKL. CDR3 bases: TGCGCCAGCAGCCAGCAGGGTCCCTCTAGCAATCAGCCCCAGCATTTT. Protein product: CASSQQGPSSNQPQHF.

The chain uses TRBV5-5 and TRBJ1-4, with D possibly being TRBD1 (5 bases). The V end lost 0 bases, the J end lost 8 bases, and 14 bases lay between the germline ends. CDR1 SGHKS and CDR2 YYEKEE come from the germline V gene (reference sequence). The CDR3 length is 15 residues. CDR3 loop: CASSLGGQGDEKLFF. CDR3 sequence (DNA): TGTGCCAGCAGCTTGGGTGGGCAGGGCGACGAAAAACTGTTTTTT. Filled out from reference TRBV5-5 and TRBJ1-4, the complete variable domain reads DAGVTQSPTHLIKTRGQQVTLRCSPISGHKSVSWYQQVLGQGPQFIFQYYEKEERGRGNFPDRFSARQFPNYSSELNVNALLLGDSALYLCASSLGGQGDEKLFFGSGTQLSVL.

The gene calls are TRBV5-4 and TRBJ1-3; 10 bases match TRBD1. The CDR3 has 15 residues. The trim removed 4 bases at V and 5 bases at J, leaving 6 bases unmatched. Germline V gene data show CDR1 as SGHNT and CDR2 as YYREEE (reference sequence). The CDR3 sequence is CASSPGTGARNTIYF. The CDR3 DNA is TGTGCCAGCAGCCCCGGGACAGGGGCCCGAAACACCATATATTTT.

The V call is TRBV6-6, the J call TRBJ1-5; unclear D gene. Per germline, CDR1 MNHNY and CDR2 SVGAGI (reference sequence). V was clipped by 4 bases and J by 6 bases, with 16 bases between them. The CDR3 has 15 amino acids. The CDR3 reads CASSSGGGPTQPQHF. The CDR3 DNA reads as TGTGCCAGCAGTTCGGGAGGTGGGCCAACTCAGCCCCAGCATTTT.